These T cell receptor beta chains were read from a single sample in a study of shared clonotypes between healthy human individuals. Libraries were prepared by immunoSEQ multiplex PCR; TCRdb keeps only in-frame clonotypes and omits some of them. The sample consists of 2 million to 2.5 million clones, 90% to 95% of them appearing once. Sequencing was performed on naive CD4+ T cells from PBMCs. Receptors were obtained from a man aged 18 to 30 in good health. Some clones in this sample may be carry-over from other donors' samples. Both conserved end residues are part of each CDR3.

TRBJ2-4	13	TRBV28	CASSNQGVSIQYF
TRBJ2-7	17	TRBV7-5	CARIESHAGTSGDEQYF
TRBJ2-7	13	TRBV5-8	CAGRLAGSYEQYF
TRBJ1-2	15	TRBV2	CASALGTGGFYGYTF
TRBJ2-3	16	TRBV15	CATSGHQGWGTDTQYF
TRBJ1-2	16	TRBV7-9	CASSLGGTEANYGYTF
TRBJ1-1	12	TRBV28	CASSSTPRKAFF
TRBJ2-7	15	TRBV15	CATSREQAFSYEQYF
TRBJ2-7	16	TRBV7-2	CASSPPGLAGGGEQYF
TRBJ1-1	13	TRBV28	CASSAGPRTRAFF
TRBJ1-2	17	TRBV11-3	CASSLEFGASLNYGYTF
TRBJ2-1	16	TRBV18	CASSPLDSNSYNEQFF
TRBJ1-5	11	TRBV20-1	CSAQGYQPQHF
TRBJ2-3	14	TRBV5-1	CASSQSSSTDTQYF
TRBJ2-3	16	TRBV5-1	CASSEGLAASTDTQYF
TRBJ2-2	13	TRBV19	CASSLAARGELFF
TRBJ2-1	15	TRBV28	CASRPPGIPTSEQFF
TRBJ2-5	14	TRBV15	CATSRDIGGQTQYF
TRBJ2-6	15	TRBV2	CKDRQGRTGANVLTF
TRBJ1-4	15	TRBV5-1	CASSLGSQSNEKLFF
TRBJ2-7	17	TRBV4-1	CASSQEDRLAPTYEQYF
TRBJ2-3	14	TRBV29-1	CSVGGRLSTDTQYF
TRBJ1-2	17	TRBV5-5	CATSIMGQGPLKPGYTF
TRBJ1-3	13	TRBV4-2	CASSQDRGNTIYF
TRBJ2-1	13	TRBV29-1	CSVAMILFNEQFF
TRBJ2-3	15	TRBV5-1	CASSFSGRVTDTQYF
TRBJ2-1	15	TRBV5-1	CASSLGLADYNEQFF
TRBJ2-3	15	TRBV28	CASSFAGLTTDTQYF
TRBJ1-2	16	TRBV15	CATSRDLDRGPYGYTF
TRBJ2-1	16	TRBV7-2	CASSRLSGTGSNEQFF
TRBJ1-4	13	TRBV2	CASRDEGSEKLFF
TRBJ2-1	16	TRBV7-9	CASSLRGSGIYNEQFF
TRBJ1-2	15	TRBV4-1	CASSQALGSNYGYTF
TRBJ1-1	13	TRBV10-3	CAISEVRDTEAFF
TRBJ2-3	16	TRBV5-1	CASSPGAGFSTDTQYF
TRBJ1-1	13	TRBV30	CAWSKGQNTEAFF